The 26 T cell receptor beta chains given below trace back to one sample, sequenced in a study of beta chain features in type 1 diabetes. The authors reverse transcribed all of the isolated RNA, so sequencing captured expressed TCRB transcripts. Assay: immunoSEQ multiplex PCR; the TCRdb copy retains only in-frame clones and omits some. The table includes 300,000 or so clones, 8% detected once. The source material was central memory CD4+ T cells from blood. The receptors shown here come from a woman younger than 30 in good health.

This clone was detected a few times. The DNA for the CDR3 is TGTGCCAGCAGCTCAGAGCGGTTCTACAATGAGCAGTTCTTC. This codes for CASSSERFYNEQFF. The chain couples TRBV7-9 to TRBJ2-1; TRBD2 is a possible D gene (5 bases). This CDR3 is built from 14 residues. Germline CDR1 reads SEHNR; CDR2 reads FQNEAQ (reference sequence). V was trimmed by 4 bases and J by 3 bases, leaving 10 bases between them.

Only a few counts were recorded for this clone. This rearrangement joins TRBV18 to TRBJ2-7, with a possible D match to TRBD1 (7 bases). Germline CDR1 is KGHSH and CDR2 is LQKENI. The V end was cut by 3 bases, the J end by 1 base, with 13 bases between. This CDR3 has 15 residues. The DNA for the CDR3 is TGTGCCAGCTCACCCATCCAGGGGGGATCCTACGAGCAGTACTTC. Its protein is CASSPIQGGSYEQYF.

The chain carries TRBV29-1 and TRBJ2-5; TRBD2 agrees at 7 bases. V lost 7 bases, J lost 4 bases, and 9 bases stayed unmatched. The germline CDR1 and CDR2 sequences are SQVTM and ANQGSEA. The CDR3 totals 13 residues. Here the CDR3 reads CSAPKGRGETQYF. Written as DNA, the CDR3 is TGCAGCGCACCAAAGGGGAGGGGAGAGACCCAGTACTTC.

This clone was seen a handful of times. The CDR3 sequence is CASSFTWASGELFF. The CDR3 DNA sequence: TGTGCCAGCAGTTTTACTTGGGCCTCCGGGGAGCTGTTTTTT. The chain has TRBV27 and TRBJ2-2, with D unresolved. V was cut by 3 bases and J by 6 bases, with 11 bases left in between. Germline lookup yields CDR1 MNHEY and CDR2 SMNVEV (reference sequence). The CDR3 contains 14 residues.

This sequence joins TRBV11-1 and TRBJ2-1; D ambiguous. V shed 0 bases and J shed 3 bases, with 9 bases lying between them. CDR3 length: 15 residues. The germline CDR1 and CDR2 sequences are SGHAT and FQDESV (reference sequence). The CDR3: CASSLAENYYNEQFF. Written as DNA, the CDR3 is TGTGCCAGCAGCTTAGCCGAGAACTACTACAATGAGCAGTTCTTC.

The chain employs TRBV7-2 and TRBJ2-5; 12 nucleotides match TRBD2. This CDR3 is built from 17 residues. After removal of 1 base from V and 4 bases from J, the junction contained 7 bases not matched to a gene. Germline CDR1 and CDR2: SGHTA and FQGNSA. This CDR3 reads CASSLVPTSGRGETQYF. The CDR3 DNA reads as TGTGCCAGCAGCTTAGTTCCGACTAGCGGGAGAGGAGAGACCCAGTACTTC.

This clone was recorded at least ten times. The CDR3 nucleotides read TGTGCCAGCAGGGTAGCGGAGGGAGGGAGTGAGCAGTTCTTC. It yields the protein CASRVAEGGSEQFF. The chain joins TRBV28 to TRBJ2-1; 7 nucleotides match TRBD2. V lost 6 bases and J lost 9; bases outside the gene matches: 11. The germline V gene has CDR1 MDHEN and CDR2 SYDVKM. This CDR3 is 14 amino acids long.

The CDR3 region is CASRATSSPHGELFF. In nucleotides, the CDR3 is TGTGCCAGCAGGGCGACTAGCTCCCCCCACGGGGAGCTGTTTTTT. This rearrangement joins TRBV7-2 to TRBJ2-2; TRBD2 matches at 7 bases. CDR1 is SGHTA, CDR2 FQGNSA, per germline. This CDR3 has 15 amino acids. V dropped 6 bases and J dropped 7; count of bases not matched to a gene: 11. The full variable domain, its missing parts supplied by reference TRBV7-2 and TRBJ2-2, is GAGVSQSPSNKVTEKGKDVELRCDPISGHTALYWYRQSLGQGLEFLIYFQGNSAPDKSGLPSDRFSAERTGGSVSTLTIQRTQQEDSAVYLCASRATSSPHGELFFGEGSRLTVL.

This chain uses TRBV6-5 with TRBJ2-1; 13 positions match TRBD2. The CDR3 is made up of 16 amino acids. J lost 9 bases, V lost 2 bases, and 7 bases had no gene match. The V gene's germline CDR1 is MNHEY and CDR2 SVGAGI. The DNA for the CDR3 is TGTGCCAGCAGTTACGCCGGGACTAGCGGGACGGGTGAGCAGTTCTTC. This encodes CASSYAGTSGTGEQFF.

This clone was picked up a small number of times. V and J are TRBV9 and TRBJ2-3; 14 bases align to TRBD2. The CDR3 length is 19 residues. CDR1 is SGDLS and CDR2 is YYNGEE in the germline V gene. J lost 3 bases, V lost 4 bases, and 13 bases had no gene match. Here the CDR3 DNA reads TGTGCCAGCAGCCCAGAGGGACTAGCGGGAGTATATGGTACAGATACGCAGTATTTT. This gives the protein CASSPEGLAGVYGTDTQYF.

This chain connects TRBV5-1 to TRBJ2-6; D may be TRBD2 (5 bases). The CDR3 extends over 16 amino acids. Germline lookup yields CDR1 SGHRS and CDR2 YFSETQ. V was cut by 0 bases and J by 1 base, with 8 bases left in between. In nucleotides, the CDR3 is TGCGCCAGCAGCTTGGCGGGGAGTTCTGGGGCCAACGTCCTGACTTTC. It codes for CASSLAGSSGANVLTF.

The V gene is TRBV18, the J gene TRBJ1-3; 10 positions match TRBD1. The germline V gene has CDR1 KGHSH and CDR2 LQKENI. This CDR3 comprises 15 residues. The ends lost 3 bases at V and 7 bases at J; junction bases unmatched: 6. CDR3 residues: CASSPKGQGVNTIYF. CDR3 DNA: TGTGCCAGCTCACCTAAAGGACAGGGGGTGAACACCATATATTTT.

The rearrangement joins TRBV15 to TRBJ2-5; no firm D call. This CDR3 comprises 14 residues. Trimming shortened V by 0 bases and J by 0 bases, and 5 bases separated the two germline ends. Germline V gives CDR1 LNHNV, CDR2 YYDKDF (reference sequence). The CDR3 DNA reads as TGTGCCACCAGCAGAGAAGGGAACCAAGAGACCCAGTACTTC. Protein sequence: CATSREGNQETQYF.

This clone came up a few times. This rearrangement joins TRBV27 to TRBJ2-6, with TRBD2 as a possible D gene (6 bases). This CDR3 comprises 16 residues. The germline CDR1 and CDR2 sequences are MNHEY and SMNVEV (reference sequence). V lost 3 bases and J 1 base, leaving 10 bases between the germline ends. CDR3 protein: CASSFGGWSGANVLTF. As DNA, the CDR3 is TGTGCCAGCAGTTTTGGAGGGTGGTCTGGGGCCAACGTCCTGACTTTC.

J is TRBJ2-1 and V is TRBV5-6; 9 nucleotides match TRBD2. V lost 4 bases to trimming and J lost 4 bases; unmatched junction nucleotides: 12. The CDR3 is 17 amino acids. Germline CDR1 and CDR2: SGHDT and YYEEEE. Here the CDR3 reads CASSLRAVAGGYNEQFF. The CDR3, as DNA: TGTGCCAGCAGCCTCCGGGCTGTGGCGGGAGGGTACAATGAGCAGTTCTTC.

This clone was seen many times. At the DNA level, this CDR3 is encoded by other sequences in the same sample as well. The V gene is TRBV4-2, the J gene TRBJ2-6; the D is unclear. The germline V gene encodes CDR1 LGHNA and CDR2 YNFKEQ. CDR3 length: 16 residues. Trimming shortened V by 1 base and J by 0 bases, and 7 bases separated the two germline ends. The chain's CDR3 is CASSQVQASGANVLTF. The CDR3 region has the DNA TGTGCCAGCAGCCAAGTTCAAGCCTCTGGGGCCAACGTCCTGACTTTC.

At least ten counts were recorded for this clone. V is TRBV27 and J is TRBJ2-1; 12 positions agree with TRBD2. Germline lookup yields CDR1 MNHEY and CDR2 SMNVEV (reference sequence). The CDR3 length is 17 residues. Unmatched junction bases numbered 18, after V lost 6 bases and J lost 12 bases. CDR3 in DNA: TGTGCCAGCAGAATGCTAGCGGGAGGGCCTGTTGGTTTAGTGCAGTTCTTC. Its protein is CASRMLAGGPVGLVQFF.

V usage is TRBV7-9 and J usage is TRBJ1-2; 9 bases align to TRBD1. Trimming took 5 bases from V and 2 from J; bases not matched to a gene: 6. The CDR3 runs 15 residues. Germline V lookup: CDR1 SEHNR, CDR2 FQNEAQ (reference sequence). CDR3 nucleotides: TGTGCCAGCAGCCCCCCCGGGACAGGGAACTATGGCTACACCTTC. Its translation is CASSPPGTGNYGYTF.

The chain uses TRBV7-9 and TRBJ1-1; D perhaps matches TRBD1 (5 bases). Trimming removed 1 base from V and 10 bases from J, with 16 bases in between. Germline V gene lookup returns CDR1 SEHNR and CDR2 FQNEAQ (reference sequence). There are 14 residues in the CDR3. CDR3 amino acids: CASSLVDILAGAFF. In nucleotides, the CDR3 is TGTGCCAGCAGCTTAGTGGACATACTGGCGGGAGCTTTCTTT.

In this sample, this clone turned up many times. The chain employs TRBV5-4 and TRBJ2-7; D gene unclear. The V gene lost 0 bases and the J gene lost 3 bases, with 13 bases spanning the gap. The CDR3 extends over 15 amino acids. Germline CDR1 and CDR2: SGHNT and YYREEE (reference sequence). The CDR3 DNA sequence: TGTGCCAGCAGCTTGGGAGGACGGCAGAACTACGAGCAGTACTTC. It codes for CASSLGGRQNYEQYF.

The chain combines TRBV7-9 with TRBJ2-7; a possible D gene is TRBD1 (6 bases). V was shortened by 2 bases and J by 3 bases, with 14 bases between the two germline ends. The germline V gene has CDR1 SEHNR and CDR2 FQNEAQ (reference sequence). The CDR3 covers 15 residues. The CDR3 DNA reads as TGTGCCAGCAGCTTATATGACAGGAAGAACTACGAGCAGTACTTC. It codes for CASSLYDRKNYEQYF.

The table lists this clone with many counts. CDR3 bases: TGTGCCAGCAGCTCCCAGGGCTACACCGGGGAGCTGTTTTTT. Amino acid sequence: CASSSQGYTGELFF. The chain recombines TRBV7-2 with TRBJ2-2; TRBD1 is a possible D gene (5 bases). This CDR3 spans 14 amino acids. Germline CDR1 SGHTA, CDR2 FQGNSA. V lost 4 bases and J 3 bases, leaving 9 bases between the germline ends.

The genes are TRBV27 and TRBJ2-3; TRBD2 matches at 7 bases. Germline CDR1 MNHEY, CDR2 SMNVEV (reference sequence). Trimming cost V 5 bases and J 0 bases; bases outside gene matches: 8. The CDR3 totals 16 residues. The CDR3 protein is CASSKASGSSTDTQYF. Written as DNA, the CDR3 is TGTGCCAGCAGTAAGGCTAGCGGCTCTAGCACAGATACGCAGTATTTT.

This clone turned up a few times. The CDR3 sequence is CASSYSEGRQPQHF. The CDR3 bases are TGTGCCAGCAGTTACTCAGAAGGGCGGCAGCCCCAGCATTTT. V gene TRBV6-6 combines with J gene TRBJ1-5, with no clear D. This CDR3 spans 14 amino acids. Between the trimmed V and J ends, which lost 0 bases and 7 bases, there was a span of 10 bases. Germline V gives CDR1 MNHNY, CDR2 SVGAGI (reference sequence).

This clone was counted ten times or more. The CDR3 protein is CSVGRRVRGETQYF. CDR3 DNA: TGCAGCGTTGGACGCAGGGTTAGGGGGGAGACCCAGTACTTC. V gene TRBV29-1 combines with J gene TRBJ2-5; possible D gene TRBD1, 6 bases. Germline CDR1 is SQVTM and CDR2 is ANQGSEA. Trimming removed 4 bases from V and 5 bases from J, with 17 bases in between. The length of the CDR3 is 14 residues. The complete variable domain, with remaining parts taken from reference TRBV29-1 and TRBJ2-5, reads SAVISQKPSRDICQRGTSLTIQCQVDSQVTMMFWYRQQPGQSLTLIATANQGSEATYESGFVIDKFPISRPNLTFSTLTVSNMSPEDSSIYLCSVGRRVRGETQYFGPGTRLLVL.

This clone was detected only once. This chain connects TRBV10-2 to TRBJ2-5, with no clear D. Per the germline V gene, CDR1 is WSHSY and CDR2 is SAAADI. The CDR3 has 11 amino acids. V was pared by 5 bases and J by 2 bases, with 3 bases between. CDR3 nucleotide sequence: TGCGCCAGCAGTATACAAGAGACCCAGTACTTC. Amino acids: CASSIQETQYF.